This T cell receptor beta chain was profiled in a study of T cell responses to AZD1222 COVID-19 vaccine. The study, taken as a whole, reports: Dominant at 160-218 and 743-854, vaccine-associated CD4 TCRs also spanned spike. At baseline, seropositivity was found in only 5 to 7 AZD1222 recipients.

The CDR3 is made up of 18 amino acids. Germline values: CDR1 SGHDT, CDR2 YYEEEE. The V and J ends lost 4 bases and 0 bases, in that order; junction bases with no gene match: 13. Measured with immunoSEQ multiplex PCR; TCRdb has only the in-frame clones, and not every one. The repertoire holds fewer than 120,000 clones, about 90% seen once, with about 15% in the top ten. This clone has just one count. Antigen unknown. This TCR derives from an adult who received the AZD1222 COVID-19 vaccine. The sample here was peripheral blood, taken 28 days after the second AZD1222 dose. This chain connects TRBV5-6 to TRBJ1-3; 7 bases are shared with TRBD1. The CDR3 loop reads CASSALDRRTSSGNTIYF. The CDR3 DNA reads TGTGCCAGCAGCGCCCTGGACAGGAGAACGTCCTCTGGAAACACCATATATTTT.